The 20 T cell receptor beta chains in this list originate from one sample, sequenced in a study of T-cell reconstitution after alpha-beta-depleted transplantation in children. Unique molecular identifiers were used in preparing the TCRbeta library. TCRdb called the PCR reads again in MiXCR, with one record for every CDR3 protein. This sample yields around 370,000 distinct CDR3 sequences, of which over 9% are seen a single time; around 2.5% belongs to the top ten. Material: PBMCs from the stem cell graft donor, obtained from the stem cell graft. The receptors originated from a human donor who donated a stem cell graft to a child with acute lymphoblastic leukemia.

There are a few counts of this clonotype. The V and J genes are TRBV5-1 and TRBJ2-5; 9 bases fit TRBD1. Per the germline V gene, CDR1 is SGHRS and CDR2 is YFSETQ. J was trimmed by 6 bases and V by 1 base; bases with no gene match: 4. This CDR3 region has 14 residues. The CDR3 region is CASSLLGQGQTQYF. The CDR3 DNA reads TGCGCCAGCAGCTTGCTGGGACAGGGACAGACCCAGTACTTC.

In this sample, this clonotype turned up many times. The J gene is TRBJ2-1, the V gene TRBV10-2; no reliable D call. Deletions cut 4 bases from V and 10 bases from J, with 11 bases between. Germline V gene sequence: CDR1 WSHSY, CDR2 SAAADI. The CDR3 sequence is 12 residues long. This chain's CDR3 is CASSASFREQFF. CDR3 DNA: TGCGCCAGCAGTGCGAGTTTCAGGGAGCAGTTCTTC.

The chain is built from TRBV5-1 and TRBJ1-4, with D possibly TRBD1 on 6 matching bases. CDR1 and CDR2 from the germline V gene are SGHRS and YFSETQ. V lost 1 base to trimming and J lost 0 bases, with 16 bases between them. This CDR3 region has 18 residues. CDR3 DNA sequence: TGCGCCAGCAGCTTGAATCGGGTCAGGGGTCCAACTAATGAAAAACTGTTTTTT. It encodes CASSLNRVRGPTNEKLFF.

In its sample, this clonotype was seen a few times. The chain has TRBV10-3 and TRBJ1-4, with D uncertain. CDR1 ENHRY and CDR2 SYGVKD come from the germline V gene. This CDR3 region has 17 residues. The V gene lost 0 bases and the J gene lost 8 bases, with 19 bases spanning the gap. The CDR3 here is CAISESSSKGGNEKLFF. CDR3 DNA sequence: TGTGCCATCAGTGAGTCGAGTTCAAAGGGAGGAAACGAAAAACTGTTTTTT.

In its sample, this clonotype was seen a few times. The chain is built from TRBV12-3 or TRBV12-4 and TRBJ2-2; perhaps TRBD1 as D (6 bases). V gave up 1 base and J gave up 1 base, with 10 bases separating them. This CDR3 region has 16 residues. CDR3: CASSLVNRENTGELFF. In DNA, the CDR3 is TGTGCCAGCAGTTTAGTGAACAGGGAGAACACCGGGGAGCTGTTTTTT.

This clonotype was counted at least ten times. The genes are TRBV7-2 and TRBJ2-3; no firm D call. CDR1 SGHTA and CDR2 FQGNSA come from the germline V gene. V was clipped by 1 base and J by 0 bases, with 8 bases between them. This CDR3 contains 15 residues. The CDR3 sequence: CASSLEGLSTDTQYF. The CDR3 nucleotides read TGTGCCAGCAGCTTAGAGGGCCTGAGCACAGATACGCAGTATTTT.

This clonotype was detected only a few times. The chain recombines TRBV5-1 with TRBJ2-7, with a tentative D call TRBD2 (6 bases). V gave up 1 base and J gave up 2 bases, with 13 bases separating them. This CDR3 spans 15 amino acids. Germline V gene sequence: CDR1 SGHRS, CDR2 YFSETQ. The CDR3 DNA follows: TGCGCCAGCAGCTTGTTCGGGGGAGGAACCTACGAGCAGTACTTC. The encoded protein is CASSLFGGGTYEQYF.

This chain links TRBV12-3 or TRBV12-4 with TRBJ2-5; no reliable D call. The length of the CDR3 is 14 residues. The germline V and J ends were trimmed by 0 bases and 5 bases, with 10 bases remaining between them. The chain's CDR3 is CASSLATRQETQYF. CDR3 in DNA: TGTGCCAGCAGTTTAGCGACCCGCCAGGAGACCCAGTACTTC.

The CDR3 DNA reads as TGTGCCACCAGCCCAGGCAGGCGCACAGATACGCAGTATTTT. This gives the protein CATSPGRRTDTQYF. This sequence joins TRBV24-1 and TRBJ2-3; no reliable D call. CDR1 and CDR2 (germline): KGHDR, SFDVKD. The length of the CDR3 is 14 residues. The V gene lost 7 bases and the J gene lost 1 base, with 11 bases spanning the gap.

This clonotype has more than one count but fewer than ten. V is TRBV14 and J is TRBJ1-6, with 10 bases identical to TRBD1. Per the germline V gene, CDR1 is SGHDN and CDR2 is FVKESK. V lost 5 bases and J lost 8; bases outside the gene matches: 6. This CDR3 is 15 amino acids long. CDR3 DNA sequence: TGTGCCAGCAGCACTACCGGGACAGGGGATTCACCCCTCCACTTT. Protein: CASSTTGTGDSPLHF.

CDR3 DNA: TGTGCCAGCAGTTACAAGTCAGGGGACAGTAACACCGGGGAGCTGTTTTTT. Encoded protein: CASSYKSGDSNTGELFF. The chain is built from TRBV6-2 or TRBV6-3 and TRBJ2-2; 7 bases are a match to TRBD1. V trimming: 2 bases; J trimming: 2 bases; junction bases outside the gene matches: 8. The CDR3 runs to 17 residues. In germline, CDR1 is MNHEY, CDR2 SVGEGT.

In this sample, this clonotype turned up many times. This chain uses TRBV7-2 with TRBJ2-7; D ambiguous. Germline V lookup: CDR1 SGHTA, CDR2 FQGNSA. The CDR3 is 16 residues long. Trimming took 6 bases from V and 2 from J, leaving 20 bases between them. CDR3 nucleotides: TGTGCCAGCAGTCCTTCGGGCGGCCCAGTGCCCTACGAGCAGTACTTC. It translates to CASSPSGGPVPYEQYF.

This clonotype was found many times. This chain connects TRBV18 to TRBJ2-1; D is perhaps TRBD2 (6 bases). The CDR3 totals 15 residues. V lost 3 bases, J lost 6 bases, and 15 bases lay in between. CDR1 and CDR2 (germline): KGHSH, LQKENI. This CDR3 is CASSPGPLGGNEQFF. As DNA, the CDR3 is TGTGCCAGCTCACCCGGGCCTCTGGGGGGCAATGAGCAGTTCTTC.

This CDR3 reads CASSQGPGLAGEYEQYF. CDR3 DNA sequence: TGCGCCAGCAGCCAAGGACCCGGACTAGCGGGAGAATACGAGCAGTACTTC. The gene calls are TRBV4-3 and TRBJ2-7, with TRBD2 identical over 13 bases. The CDR3 sequence is 17 residues long. The ends lost 1 base at V and 4 bases at J; junction bases unmatched: 7. Germline assignment: CDR1 LGHNA and CDR2 YSLEER.

This clonotype turned up a few times. The rearrangement joins TRBV20-1 to TRBJ2-3; unclear D gene. Looked up from germline, CDR1 is DFQATT and CDR2 is SNEGSKA (reference sequence). V lost 6 bases and J 4 bases, leaving 5 bases between the germline ends. There are 10 residues in the CDR3. CDR3 protein: CSAQSDTQYF. Written as DNA, the CDR3 is TGCAGTGCGCAGTCAGATACGCAGTATTTT.

This chain joins TRBV19 and TRBJ2-6; D gene unclear. The V gene lost 4 bases and the J gene lost 0 bases, with 7 bases spanning the gap. Looked up from germline, CDR1 is LNHDA and CDR2 is SQIVND (reference sequence). The CDR3 contains 15 residues. CDR3 amino acids: CASSSTVSGANVLTF. DNA of the CDR3: TGTGCCAGTAGTAGCACAGTCTCTGGGGCCAACGTCCTGACTTTC.

The table lists this clonotype with a few counts. The V call is TRBV4-2, the J call TRBJ1-3, with D possibly being TRBD1 (5 bases). Germline V gene data show CDR1 as LGHNA and CDR2 as YNFKEQ. CDR3 length: 16 amino acids. V was pared by 0 bases and J by 9 bases, with 18 bases between. Written as DNA, the CDR3 is TGTGCCAGCAGCCAAGAGACGGGACCAAGCCTCGGCACCATATATTTT. Its translation is CASSQETGPSLGTIYF.

This clonotype has a handful of counts. The chain couples TRBV7-6 to TRBJ2-7, with a weak D call TRBD2 (5 bases). Germline V gene sequence: CDR1 SGHVS, CDR2 FNYEAQ. This CDR3 spans 13 amino acids. V was clipped by 2 bases and J by 5 bases, with 10 bases between them. DNA of the CDR3: TGTGCCAGCAGCTTAATATCCGGGAACGAGCAGTACTTC. It codes for CASSLISGNEQYF. Complete variable domain (other parts from reference TRBV7-6 and TRBJ2-7): GAGVSQSPRYKVTKRGQDVALRCDPISGHVSLYWYRQALGQGPEFLTYFNYEAQQDKSGLPNDRFSAERPEGSISTLTIQRTEQRDSAMYRCASSLISGNEQYFGPGTRLTVT.

The genes are TRBV20-1 and TRBJ2-7; D may correspond to TRBD1 or TRBD2 (6 bases each). The CDR3 runs 14 residues. From germline, CDR1 is DFQATT and CDR2 SNEGSKA (reference sequence). Trimming stripped 0 bases from V and 3 bases from J, with 12 bases between. CDR3 bases: TGCAGTGCTAGAGATCCCGGGGGCAGCTACGAGCAGTACTTC. Residues: CSARDPGGSYEQYF.

The chain links TRBV7-6 to TRBJ2-3, with D perhaps matching TRBD2 (5 bases). Germline CDR1 SGHVS, CDR2 FNYEAQ. This CDR3 region has 14 residues. V was cut by 7 bases and J by 3 bases, with 14 bases left in between. The CDR3 DNA reads as TGTGCCAGCACCTCCATGACGGGGACAGATACGCAGTATTTT. It is translated as CASTSMTGTDTQYF.